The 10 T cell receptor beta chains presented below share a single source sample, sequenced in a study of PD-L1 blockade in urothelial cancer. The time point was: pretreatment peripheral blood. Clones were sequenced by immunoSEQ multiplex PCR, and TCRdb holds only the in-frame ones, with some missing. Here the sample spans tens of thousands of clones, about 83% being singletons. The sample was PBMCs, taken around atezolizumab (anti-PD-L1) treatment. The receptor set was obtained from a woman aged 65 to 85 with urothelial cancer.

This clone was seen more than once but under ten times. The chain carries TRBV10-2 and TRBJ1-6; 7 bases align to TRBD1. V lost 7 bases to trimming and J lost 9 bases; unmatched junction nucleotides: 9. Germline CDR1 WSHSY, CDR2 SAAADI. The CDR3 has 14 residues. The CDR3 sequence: CASTRQGLSSPLHF. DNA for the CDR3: TGCGCCAGCACACGACAGGGATTATCTTCACCCCTCCACTTT.

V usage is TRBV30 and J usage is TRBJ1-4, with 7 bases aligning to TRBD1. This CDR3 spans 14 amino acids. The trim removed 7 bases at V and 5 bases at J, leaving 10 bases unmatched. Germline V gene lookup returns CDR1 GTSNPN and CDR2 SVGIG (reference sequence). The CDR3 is CASADRARNEKLFF. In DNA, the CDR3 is TGTGCCTCGGCCGACAGGGCACGGAATGAAAAACTGTTTTTT.

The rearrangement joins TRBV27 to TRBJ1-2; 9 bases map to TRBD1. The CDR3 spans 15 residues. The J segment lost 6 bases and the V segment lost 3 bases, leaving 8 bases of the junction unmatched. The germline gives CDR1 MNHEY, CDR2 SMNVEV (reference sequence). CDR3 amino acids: CASSFRFTGGDGYTF. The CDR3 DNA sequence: TGTGCCAGCAGTTTTCGCTTTACAGGGGGCGATGGCTACACCTTC.

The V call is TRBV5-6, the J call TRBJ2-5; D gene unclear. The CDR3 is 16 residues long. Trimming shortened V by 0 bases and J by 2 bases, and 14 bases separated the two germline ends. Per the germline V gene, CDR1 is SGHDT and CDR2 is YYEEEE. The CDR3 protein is CASSLVGRSPQETQYF. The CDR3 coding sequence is TGTGCCAGCAGCTTGGTGGGCCGAAGTCCACAAGAGACCCAGTACTTC.

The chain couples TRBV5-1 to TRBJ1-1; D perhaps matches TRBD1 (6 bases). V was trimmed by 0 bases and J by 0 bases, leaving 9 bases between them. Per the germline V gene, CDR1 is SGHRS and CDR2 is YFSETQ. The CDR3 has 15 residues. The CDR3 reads CASSLVQGMNTEAFF. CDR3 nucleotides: TGCGCCAGCAGCTTGGTTCAGGGGATGAACACTGAAGCTTTCTTT.

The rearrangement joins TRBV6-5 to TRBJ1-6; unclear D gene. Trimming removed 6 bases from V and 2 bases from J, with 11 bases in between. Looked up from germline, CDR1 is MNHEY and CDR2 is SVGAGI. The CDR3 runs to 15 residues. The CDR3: CASRVGSPYNSPLHF. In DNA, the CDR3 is TGTGCCAGCAGAGTCGGGTCCCCCTATAATTCACCCCTCCACTTT.

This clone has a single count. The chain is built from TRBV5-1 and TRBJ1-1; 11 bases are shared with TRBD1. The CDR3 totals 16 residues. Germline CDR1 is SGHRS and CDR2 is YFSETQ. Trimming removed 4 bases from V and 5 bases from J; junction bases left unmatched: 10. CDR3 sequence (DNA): TGCGCCAGCAGCAGGGGACAGGGGGTTTTGAGGACTGAAGCTTTCTTT. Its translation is CASSRGQGVLRTEAFF.

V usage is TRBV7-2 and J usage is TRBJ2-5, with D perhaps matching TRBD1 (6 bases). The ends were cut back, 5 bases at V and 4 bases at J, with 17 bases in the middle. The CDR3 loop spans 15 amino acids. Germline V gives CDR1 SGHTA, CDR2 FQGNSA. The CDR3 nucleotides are TGTGCCAGCAGCCCCCCGGGGCAGGGGACAGAGACCCAGTACTTC. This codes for CASSPPGQGTETQYF.

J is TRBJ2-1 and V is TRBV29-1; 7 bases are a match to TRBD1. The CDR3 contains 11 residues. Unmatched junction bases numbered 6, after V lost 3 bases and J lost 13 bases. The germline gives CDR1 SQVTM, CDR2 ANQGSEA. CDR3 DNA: TGCAGCGTTGATGTACAGGGGATTCAGTTCTTC. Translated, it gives CSVDVQGIQFF.

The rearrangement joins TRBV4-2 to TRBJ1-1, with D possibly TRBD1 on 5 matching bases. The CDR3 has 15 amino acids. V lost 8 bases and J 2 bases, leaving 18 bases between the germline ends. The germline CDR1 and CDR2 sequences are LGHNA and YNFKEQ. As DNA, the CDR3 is TGTGCCAGCGGATCTTCCCAGGGTGGTAACACTGAAGCTTTCTTT. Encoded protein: CASGSSQGGNTEAFF.